The 6 T cell receptor beta chains below come from one sample, sequenced in a study of T cells after somatic rescue of genetic block. Libraries were prepared by immunoSEQ multiplex PCR; TCRdb keeps only in-frame clonotypes and omits some of them. Altogether around 100,000 clones are present, around 90% being singletons, with the ten largest covering around 1.5%. Input material: peripheral blood mononuclear cells (PBMCs). These receptors were collected from a woman aged 18-35 years.

This clone was detected only a few times. This chain uses TRBV5-1 with TRBJ2-1, with 7 bases identical to TRBD1. There are 14 residues in the CDR3. Germline CDR1 is SGHRS and CDR2 is YFSETQ. The trim removed 6 bases at V and 2 bases at J, leaving 5 bases unmatched. In DNA form, the CDR3 reads TGCGCCAGCACAGACAGGGAGCCCTACAATGAGCAGTTCTTC. Encoded protein: CASTDREPYNEQFF.

This clone has just a few counts. The chain combines TRBV7-6 with TRBJ1-4, with TRBD1 identical over 8 bases. V lost 1 base and J lost 15; bases outside the gene matches: 22. Germline V gene lookup returns CDR1 SGHVS and CDR2 FNYEAQ. This CDR3 contains 18 residues. CDR3 protein: CASSLDRGRQQGVKGLFF. The CDR3 DNA follows: TGTGCCAGCAGCTTAGATCGAGGTCGACAACAGGGGGTAAAAGGATTGTTTTTT. The variable domain in full, completed from reference TRBV7-6 and TRBJ1-4, reads GAGVSQSPRYKVTKRGQDVALRCDPISGHVSLYWYRQALGQGPEFLTYFNYEAQQDKSGLPNDRFSAERPEGSISTLTIQRTEQRDSAMYRCASSLDRGRQQGVKGLFFGSGTQLSVL.

CDR3 bases: TGTGCCAGTTCCTGGGTCAGCCTGAATCAGCCCCAGCATTTT. Amino acid sequence: CASSWVSLNQPQHF. This chain joins TRBV19 and TRBJ1-5; the D is unclear. CDR3 size: 14 residues. V was cut by 8 bases and J by 4 bases, with 15 bases left in between. Per germline, CDR1 LNHDA and CDR2 SQIVND (reference sequence). Supplemented by reference TRBV19 and TRBJ1-5, the full variable domain reads DGGITQSPKYLFRKEGQNVTLSCEQNLNHDAMYWYRQDPGQGLRLIYYSQIVNDFQKGDIAEGYSVSREKKESFPLTVTSAQKNPTAFYLCASSWVSLNQPQHFGDGTRLSIL.

This rearrangement joins TRBV30 to TRBJ2-5; D perhaps matches TRBD2 (5 bases). Gene TRBJ2-7 matches the end of the DNA better, so the J call may be wrong. The germline gives CDR1 GTSNPN, CDR2 SVGIG (reference sequence). CDR3 length equals 14 residues. The CDR3 sequence is CAWSVSYGDYEQYF. Here the CDR3 DNA reads TGTGCCTGGAGTGTAAGTTACGGGGACTACGAGCAGTACTTC.

A word on this clone: The same CDR3 arises from other DNA sequences in this sample as well. The V call is TRBV7-9, the J call TRBJ2-5; D is unresolved. Trimming shortened V by 3 bases and J by 1 base, and 6 bases separated the two germline ends. CDR1 is SEHNR, CDR2 FQNEAQ, per germline (reference sequence). There are 13 residues in the CDR3. The CDR3 loop reads CASSFGVQETQYF. The CDR3 DNA follows: TGTGCCAGCAGCTTCGGCGTCCAAGAGACCCAGTACTTC. The full variable domain, rest sourced from reference TRBV7-9 and TRBJ2-5, is DTGVSQNPRHKITKRGQNVTFRCDPISEHNRLYWYRQTLGQGPEFLTYFQNEAQLEKSRLLSDRFSAERPKGSFSTLEIQRTEQGDSAMYLCASSFGVQETQYFGPGTRLLVL.

This CDR3 reads CASSLGVTEAFF. The DNA for the CDR3 is TGCGCCAGCAGCTTGGGTGTCACTGAAGCTTTCTTT. V usage is TRBV5-1 and J usage is TRBJ1-1; D unresolved. V lost 0 bases, J lost 4 bases, and 4 bases lay in between. CDR3 length: 12 residues. Germline-derived CDR1 and CDR2 are SGHRS and YFSETQ.